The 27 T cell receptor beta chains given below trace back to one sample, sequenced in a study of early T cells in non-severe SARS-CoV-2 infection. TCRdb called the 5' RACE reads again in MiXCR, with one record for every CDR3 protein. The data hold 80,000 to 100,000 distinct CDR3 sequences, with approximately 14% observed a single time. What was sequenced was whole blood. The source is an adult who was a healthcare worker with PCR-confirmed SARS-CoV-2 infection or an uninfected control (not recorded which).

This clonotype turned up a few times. The CDR3 spells CASSPGGLSGGAYNEQFF. DNA for the CDR3: TGTGCCAGCAGTCCCGGCGGCCTTTCTGGGGGGGCCTACAATGAGCAGTTCTTC. The V gene is TRBV9, the J gene TRBJ2-1, with 7 bases that match TRBD2. The CDR3 is made up of 18 amino acids. The V and J ends lost 5 bases and 2 bases, in that order; junction bases with no gene match: 16. Germline V CDR1 and CDR2: SGDLS, YYNGEE.

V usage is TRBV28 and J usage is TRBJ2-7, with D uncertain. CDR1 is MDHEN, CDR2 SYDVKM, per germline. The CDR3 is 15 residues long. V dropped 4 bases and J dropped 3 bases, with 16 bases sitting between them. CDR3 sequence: CASSWSATSLYEQYF. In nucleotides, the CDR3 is TGTGCCAGCAGTTGGTCAGCGACCTCCCTCTACGAGCAGTACTTC.

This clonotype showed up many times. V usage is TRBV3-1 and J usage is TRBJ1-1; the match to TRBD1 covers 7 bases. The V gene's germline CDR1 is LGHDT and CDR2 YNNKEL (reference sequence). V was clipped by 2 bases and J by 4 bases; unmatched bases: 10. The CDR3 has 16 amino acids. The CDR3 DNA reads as TGTGCCAGCAGCCAATGGACAGGAAGGAGAGGCACTGAAGCTTTCTTT. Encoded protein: CASSQWTGRRGTEAFF.

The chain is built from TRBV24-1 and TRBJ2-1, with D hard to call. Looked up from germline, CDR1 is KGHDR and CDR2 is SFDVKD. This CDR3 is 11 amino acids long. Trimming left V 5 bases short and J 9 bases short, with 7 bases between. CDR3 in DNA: TGTGCCACCAGTGCAGGTACTGAGCAGTTCTTC. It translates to CATSAGTEQFF.

For the CDR3, the DNA is TGTGCCAGCAGCCTGGGACTACGCACCGGGGAGCTGTTTTTT. Translation gives CASSLGLRTGELFF. The rearrangement links TRBV7-2 to TRBJ2-2; 7 nucleotides align to TRBD2. After removal of 5 bases from V and 4 bases from J, the junction contained 4 bases not matched to a gene. The CDR3 spans 14 residues. Germline values: CDR1 SGHTA, CDR2 FQGNSA.

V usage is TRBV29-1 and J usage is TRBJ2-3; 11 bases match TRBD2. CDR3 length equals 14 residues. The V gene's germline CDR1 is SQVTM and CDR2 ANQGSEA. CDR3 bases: TGCACTCTCACTAGCGGGGGAGGATCAGATACGCAGTATTTT. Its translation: CTLTSGGGSDTQYF.

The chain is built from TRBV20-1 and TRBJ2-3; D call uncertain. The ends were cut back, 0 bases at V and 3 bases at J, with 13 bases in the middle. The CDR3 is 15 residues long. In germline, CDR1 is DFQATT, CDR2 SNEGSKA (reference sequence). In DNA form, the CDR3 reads TGCAGTGCTAGAGATGGCACTGACTGGACAGATACGCAGTATTTT. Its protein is CSARDGTDWTDTQYF.

CDR3 nucleotides: TGTGCCAGCAGCTCGCCCGGGACAGGGCAAGACGAGCAGTACTTC. Its translation is CASSSPGTGQDEQYF. V gene TRBV7-9 combines with J gene TRBJ2-7; 9 nucleotides agree with TRBD1. CDR3 size: 15 residues. Germline V CDR1 and CDR2: SEHNR, FQNEAQ (reference sequence). The V segment lost 4 bases and the J segment 5 bases; nucleotides outside the gene matches: 9.

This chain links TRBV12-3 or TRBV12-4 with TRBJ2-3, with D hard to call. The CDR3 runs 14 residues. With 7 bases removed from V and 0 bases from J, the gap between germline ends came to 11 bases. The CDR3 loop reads CASTSQSSTDTQYF. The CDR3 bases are TGTGCCAGCACCTCTCAGTCTAGCACAGATACGCAGTATTTT.

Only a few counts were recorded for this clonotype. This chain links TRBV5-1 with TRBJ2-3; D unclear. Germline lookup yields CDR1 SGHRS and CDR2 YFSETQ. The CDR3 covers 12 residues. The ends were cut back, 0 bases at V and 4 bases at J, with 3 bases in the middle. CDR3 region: CASSLEADTQYF. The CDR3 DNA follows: TGCGCCAGCAGCTTGGAAGCAGATACGCAGTATTTT.

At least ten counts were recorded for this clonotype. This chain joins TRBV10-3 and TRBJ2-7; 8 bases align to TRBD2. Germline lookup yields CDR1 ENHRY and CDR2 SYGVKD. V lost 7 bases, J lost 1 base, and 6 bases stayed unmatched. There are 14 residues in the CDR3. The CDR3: CAITSGGVSYEQYF. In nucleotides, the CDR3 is TGTGCCATCACCTCGGGGGGGGTTTCCTACGAGCAGTACTTC.

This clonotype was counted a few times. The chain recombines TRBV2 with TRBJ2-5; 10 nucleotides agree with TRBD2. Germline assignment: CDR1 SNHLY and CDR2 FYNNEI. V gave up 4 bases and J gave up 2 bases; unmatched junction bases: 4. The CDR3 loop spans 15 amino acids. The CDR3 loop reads CASSGQRGGQETQYF. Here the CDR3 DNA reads TGTGCCAGCAGTGGACAGCGGGGGGGTCAAGAGACCCAGTACTTC.

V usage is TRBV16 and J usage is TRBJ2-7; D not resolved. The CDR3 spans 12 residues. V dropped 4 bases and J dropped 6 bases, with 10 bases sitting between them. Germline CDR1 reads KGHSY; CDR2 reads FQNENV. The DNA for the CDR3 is TGTGCCAGCAGCCTGTCTAGAACCGAGCAGTACTTC. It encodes CASSLSRTEQYF. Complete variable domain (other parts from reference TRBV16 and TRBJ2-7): GEEVAQTPKHLVRGEGQKAKLYCAPIKGHSYVFWYQQVLKNEFKFLISFQNENVFDETGMPKERFSAKCLPNSPCSLEIQATKLEDSAVYFCASSLSRTEQYFGPGTRLTVT.

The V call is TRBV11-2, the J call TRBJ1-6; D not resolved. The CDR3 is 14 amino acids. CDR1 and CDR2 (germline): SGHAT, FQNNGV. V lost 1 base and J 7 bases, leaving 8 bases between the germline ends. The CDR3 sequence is CASSLGPQNSPLHF. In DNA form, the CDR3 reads TGTGCCAGCAGCTTAGGACCTCAAAATTCACCCCTCCACTTT. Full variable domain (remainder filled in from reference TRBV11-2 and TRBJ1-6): EAGVAQSPRYKIIEKRQSVAFWCNPISGHATLYWYQQILGQGPKLLIQFQNNGVVDDSQLPKDRFSAERLKGVDSTLKIQPAKLEDSAVYLCASSLGPQNSPLHFGNGTRLTVT.

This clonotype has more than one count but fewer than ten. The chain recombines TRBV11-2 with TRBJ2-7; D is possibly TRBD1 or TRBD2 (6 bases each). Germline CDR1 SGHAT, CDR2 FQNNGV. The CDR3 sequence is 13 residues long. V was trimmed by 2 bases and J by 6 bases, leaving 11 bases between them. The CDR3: CASSLSGAGEQYF. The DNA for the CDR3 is TGTGCCAGCAGCTTATCGGGGGCGGGCGAGCAGTACTTC.

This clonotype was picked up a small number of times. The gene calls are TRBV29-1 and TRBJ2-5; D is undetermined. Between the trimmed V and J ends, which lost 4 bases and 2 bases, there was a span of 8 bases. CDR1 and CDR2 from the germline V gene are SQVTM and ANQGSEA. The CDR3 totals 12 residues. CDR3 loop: CSVGQIQETQYF. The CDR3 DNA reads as TGCAGCGTTGGGCAAATACAAGAGACCCAGTACTTC.

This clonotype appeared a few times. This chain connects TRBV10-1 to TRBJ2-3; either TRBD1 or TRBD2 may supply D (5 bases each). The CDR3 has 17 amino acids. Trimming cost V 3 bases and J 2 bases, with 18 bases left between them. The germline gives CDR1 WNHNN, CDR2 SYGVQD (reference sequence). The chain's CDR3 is CASSERSPGLLTDTQYF. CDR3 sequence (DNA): TGCGCCAGCAGTGAAAGGAGTCCGGGGCTACTCACAGATACGCAGTATTTT.

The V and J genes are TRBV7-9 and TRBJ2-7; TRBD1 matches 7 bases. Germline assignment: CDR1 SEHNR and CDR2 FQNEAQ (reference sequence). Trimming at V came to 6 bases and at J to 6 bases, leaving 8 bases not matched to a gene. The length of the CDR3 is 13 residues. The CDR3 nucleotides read TGTGCCAGCAGTCCGACAGGGTTGAGCGAGCAGTACTTC. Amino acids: CASSPTGLSEQYF.

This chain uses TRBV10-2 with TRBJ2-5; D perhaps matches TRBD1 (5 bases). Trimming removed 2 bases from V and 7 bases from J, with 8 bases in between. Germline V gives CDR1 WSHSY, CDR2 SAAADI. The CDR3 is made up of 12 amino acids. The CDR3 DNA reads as TGCGCCAGCAGTGAGGGAAGGGGGACCCAGTACTTC. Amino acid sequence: CASSEGRGTQYF.

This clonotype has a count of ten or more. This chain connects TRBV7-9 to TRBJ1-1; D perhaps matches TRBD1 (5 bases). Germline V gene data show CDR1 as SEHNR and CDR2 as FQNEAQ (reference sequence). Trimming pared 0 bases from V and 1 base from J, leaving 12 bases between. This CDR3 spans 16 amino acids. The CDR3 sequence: CASSLAFRDRNTEAFF. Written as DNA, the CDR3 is TGTGCCAGCAGCTTAGCTTTCAGGGATCGGAACACTGAAGCTTTCTTT.

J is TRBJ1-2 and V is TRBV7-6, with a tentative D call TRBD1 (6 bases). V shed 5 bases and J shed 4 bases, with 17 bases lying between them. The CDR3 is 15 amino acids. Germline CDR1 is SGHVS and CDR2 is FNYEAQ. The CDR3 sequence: CASSTPQGSGYGYTF. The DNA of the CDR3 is TGTGCCAGCAGCACACCACAGGGCTCAGGCTATGGCTACACCTTC.

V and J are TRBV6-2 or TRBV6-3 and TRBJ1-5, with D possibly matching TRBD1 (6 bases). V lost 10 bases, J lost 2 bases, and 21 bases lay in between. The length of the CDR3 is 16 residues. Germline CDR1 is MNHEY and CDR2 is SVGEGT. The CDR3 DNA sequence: TGTGCCACCTCGCGAGGGGGGCAAAGTGGCAATCAGCCCCAGCATTTT. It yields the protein CATSRGGQSGNQPQHF.

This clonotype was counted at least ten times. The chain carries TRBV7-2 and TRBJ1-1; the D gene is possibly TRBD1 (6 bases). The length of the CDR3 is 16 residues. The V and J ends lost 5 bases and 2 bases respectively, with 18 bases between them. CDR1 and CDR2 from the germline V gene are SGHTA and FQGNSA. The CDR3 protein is CASSPGGVQGNTEAFF. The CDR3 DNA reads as TGTGCCAGCAGCCCTGGAGGGGTACAGGGCAACACTGAAGCTTTCTTT.

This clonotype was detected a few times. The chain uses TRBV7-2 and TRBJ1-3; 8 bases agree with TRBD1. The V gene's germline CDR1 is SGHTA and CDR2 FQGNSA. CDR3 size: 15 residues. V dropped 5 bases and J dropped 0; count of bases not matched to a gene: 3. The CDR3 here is CASSATGASGNTIYF. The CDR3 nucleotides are TGTGCCAGCAGCGCGACAGGGGCCTCTGGAAACACCATATATTTT.

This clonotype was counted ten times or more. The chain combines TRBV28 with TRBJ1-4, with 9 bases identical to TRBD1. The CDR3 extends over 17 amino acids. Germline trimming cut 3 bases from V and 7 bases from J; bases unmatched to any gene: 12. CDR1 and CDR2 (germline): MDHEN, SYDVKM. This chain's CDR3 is CASSLSGTGSLREKLFF. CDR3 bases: TGTGCCAGCAGTTTGTCCGGGACAGGGTCCCTTCGTGAAAAACTGTTTTTT.

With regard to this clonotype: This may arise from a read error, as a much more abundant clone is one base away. The CDR3 here is CAWDPEQSYYEQYF. CDR3 in DNA: TGTGCCTGGGATCCGGAACAGAGCTACTACGAGCAGTACTTC. The J gene is TRBJ2-7, the V gene TRBV30; D ambiguous. The V and J ends lost 5 bases and 3 bases respectively, with 17 bases between them. The CDR3 has 14 residues. The germline CDR1 and CDR2 sequences are GTSNPN and SVGIG (reference sequence). The full variable domain, with the rest looked up from reference TRBV30 and TRBJ2-7, is SQTIHQWPATLVQPVGSPLSLECTVEGTSNPNLYWYRQAAGRGLQLLFYSVGIGQISSEVPQNLSASRPQDRQFILSSKKLLLSDSGFYLCAWDPEQSYYEQYFGPGTRLTVT.

Written as DNA, the CDR3 is TGTGCCAGCAGCACCCACAGGGGTGGGGGCTACACCTTC. Protein product: CASSTHRGGGYTF. This chain uses TRBV7-9 with TRBJ1-2; TRBD1 agrees at 7 bases. Germline values: CDR1 SEHNR, CDR2 FQNEAQ (reference sequence). After removal of 5 bases from V and 8 bases from J, the junction contained 8 bases not matched to a gene. The CDR3 contains 13 residues.